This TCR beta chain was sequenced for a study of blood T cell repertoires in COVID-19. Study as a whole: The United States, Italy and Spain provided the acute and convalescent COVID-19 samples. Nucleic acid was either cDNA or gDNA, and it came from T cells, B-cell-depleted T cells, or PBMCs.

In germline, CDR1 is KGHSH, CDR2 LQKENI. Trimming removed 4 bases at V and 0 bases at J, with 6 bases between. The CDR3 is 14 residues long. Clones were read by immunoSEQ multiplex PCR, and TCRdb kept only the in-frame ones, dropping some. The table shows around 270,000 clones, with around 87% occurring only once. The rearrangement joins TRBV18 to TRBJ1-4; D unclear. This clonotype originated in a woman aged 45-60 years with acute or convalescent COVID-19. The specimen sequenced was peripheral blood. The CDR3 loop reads CASSQLATNEKLFF. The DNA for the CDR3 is TGTGCCAGCTCACAACTGGCAACTAATGAAAAACTGTTTTTT.